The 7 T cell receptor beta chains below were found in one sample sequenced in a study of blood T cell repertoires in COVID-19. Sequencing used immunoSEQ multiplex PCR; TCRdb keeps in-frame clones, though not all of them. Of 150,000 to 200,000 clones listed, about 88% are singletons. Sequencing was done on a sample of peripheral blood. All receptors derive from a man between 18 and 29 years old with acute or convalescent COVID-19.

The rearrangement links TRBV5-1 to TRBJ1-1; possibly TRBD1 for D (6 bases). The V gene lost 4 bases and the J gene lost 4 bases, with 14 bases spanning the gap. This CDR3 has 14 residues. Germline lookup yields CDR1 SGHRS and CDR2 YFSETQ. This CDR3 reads CASSRGSQGTEAFF. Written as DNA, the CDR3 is TGCGCCAGCAGCAGGGGGTCTCAAGGCACTGAAGCTTTCTTT.

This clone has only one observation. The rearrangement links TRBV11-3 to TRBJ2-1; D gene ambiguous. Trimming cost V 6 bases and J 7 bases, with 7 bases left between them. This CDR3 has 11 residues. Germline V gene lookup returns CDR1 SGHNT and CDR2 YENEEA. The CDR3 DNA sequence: TGTGCCAGCAGTTCCGGGAATGAGCAGTTCTTC. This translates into CASSSGNEQFF.

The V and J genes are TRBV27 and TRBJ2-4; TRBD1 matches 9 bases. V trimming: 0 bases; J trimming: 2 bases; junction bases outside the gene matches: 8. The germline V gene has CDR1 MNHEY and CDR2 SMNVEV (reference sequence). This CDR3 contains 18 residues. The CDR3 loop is CASSLSVSTGGPKNIQYF. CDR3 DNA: TGTGCCAGCAGTTTATCGGTTTCGACAGGGGGACCCAAAAACATTCAGTACTTC.

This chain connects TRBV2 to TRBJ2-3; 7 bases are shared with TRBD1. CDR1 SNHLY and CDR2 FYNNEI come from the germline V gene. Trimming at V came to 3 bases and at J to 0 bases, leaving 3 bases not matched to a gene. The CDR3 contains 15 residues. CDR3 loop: CASSDEGASTDTQYF. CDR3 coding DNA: TGTGCCAGCAGTGATGAGGGGGCGAGCACAGATACGCAGTATTTT. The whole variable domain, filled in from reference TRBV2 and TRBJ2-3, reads EPEVTQTPSHQVTQMGQEVILRCVPISNHLYFYWYRQILGQKVEFLVSFYNNEISEKSEIFDDQFSVERPDGSNFTLKIRSTKLEDSAMYFCASSDEGASTDTQYFGPGTRLTVL.

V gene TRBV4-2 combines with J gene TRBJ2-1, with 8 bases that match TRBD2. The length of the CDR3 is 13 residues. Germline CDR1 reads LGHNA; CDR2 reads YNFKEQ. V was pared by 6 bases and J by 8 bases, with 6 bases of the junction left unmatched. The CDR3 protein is CASSPTSDHEQFF. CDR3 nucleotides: TGTGCCAGCAGTCCGACTAGCGATCATGAGCAGTTCTTC.

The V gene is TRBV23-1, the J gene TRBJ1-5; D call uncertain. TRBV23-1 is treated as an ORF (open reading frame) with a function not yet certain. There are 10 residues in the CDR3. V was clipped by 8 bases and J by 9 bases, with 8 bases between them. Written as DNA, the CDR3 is TGCGCCAGCCCCCTCCGGCCCCAGCATTTT. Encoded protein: CASPLRPQHF.

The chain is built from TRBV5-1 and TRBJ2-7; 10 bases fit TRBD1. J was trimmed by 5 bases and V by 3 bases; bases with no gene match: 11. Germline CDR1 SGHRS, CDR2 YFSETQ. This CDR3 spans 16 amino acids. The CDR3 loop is CASSSGTGAGWDEQYV. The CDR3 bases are TGCGCCAGCAGCTCCGGGACAGGGGCTGGGTGGGACGAGCAGTACGTC.